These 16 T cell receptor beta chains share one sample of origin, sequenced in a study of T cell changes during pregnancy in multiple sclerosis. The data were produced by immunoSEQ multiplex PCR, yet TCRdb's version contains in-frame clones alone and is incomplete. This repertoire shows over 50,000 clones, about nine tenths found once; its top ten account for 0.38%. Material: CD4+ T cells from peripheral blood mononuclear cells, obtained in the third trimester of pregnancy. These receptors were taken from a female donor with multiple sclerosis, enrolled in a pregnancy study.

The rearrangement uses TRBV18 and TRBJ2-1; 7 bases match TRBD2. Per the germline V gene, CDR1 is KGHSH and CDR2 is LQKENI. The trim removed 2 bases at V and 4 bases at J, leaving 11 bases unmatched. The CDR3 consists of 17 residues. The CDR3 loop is CASSPFTRSGNYNEQFF. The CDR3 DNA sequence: TGTGCCAGCTCACCATTCACGCGGAGCGGGAATTACAATGAGCAGTTCTTC.

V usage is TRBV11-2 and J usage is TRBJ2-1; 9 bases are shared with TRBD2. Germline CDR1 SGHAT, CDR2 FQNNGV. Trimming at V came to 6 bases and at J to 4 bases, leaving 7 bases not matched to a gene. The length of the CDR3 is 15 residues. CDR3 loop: CASRQTSGQYNEQFF. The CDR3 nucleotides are TGTGCCAGCAGGCAAACTAGCGGGCAGTACAATGAGCAGTTCTTC.

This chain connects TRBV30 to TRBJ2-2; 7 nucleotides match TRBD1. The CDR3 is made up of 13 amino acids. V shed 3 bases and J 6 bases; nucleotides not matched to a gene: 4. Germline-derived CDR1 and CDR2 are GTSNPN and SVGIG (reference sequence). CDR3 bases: TGTGCCTGGAGCGGGACAGCGGCCGGGGAGCTGTTTTTT. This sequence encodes CAWSGTAAGELFF.

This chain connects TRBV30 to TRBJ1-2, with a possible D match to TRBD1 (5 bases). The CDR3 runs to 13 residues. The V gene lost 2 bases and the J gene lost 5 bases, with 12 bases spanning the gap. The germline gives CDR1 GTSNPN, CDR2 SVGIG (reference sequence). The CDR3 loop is CAWSNRPGYGYTF. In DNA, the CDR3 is TGTGCCTGGAGTAATAGACCAGGGTATGGCTACACCTTC.

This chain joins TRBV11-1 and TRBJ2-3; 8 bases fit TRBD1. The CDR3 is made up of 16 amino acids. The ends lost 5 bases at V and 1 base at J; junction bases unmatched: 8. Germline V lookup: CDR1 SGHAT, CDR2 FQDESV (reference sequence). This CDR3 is CASSLGQGRGTDTQYF. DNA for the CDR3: TGTGCCAGCAGCCTCGGACAGGGAAGGGGCACAGATACGCAGTATTTT. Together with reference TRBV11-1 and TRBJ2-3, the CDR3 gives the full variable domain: EAEVAQSPRYKITEKSQAVAFWCDPISGHATLYWYRQILGQGPELLVQFQDESVVDDSQLPKDRFSAERLKGVDSTLKIQPAELGDSAMYLCASSLGQGRGTDTQYFGPGTRLTVL.

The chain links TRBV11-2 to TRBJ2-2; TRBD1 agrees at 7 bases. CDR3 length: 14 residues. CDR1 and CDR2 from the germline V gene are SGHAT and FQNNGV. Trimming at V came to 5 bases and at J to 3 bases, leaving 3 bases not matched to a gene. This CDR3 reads CASSPQGDTGELFF. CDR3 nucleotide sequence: TGTGCCAGCAGCCCTCAGGGGGACACCGGGGAGCTGTTTTTT. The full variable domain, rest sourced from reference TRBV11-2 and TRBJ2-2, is EAGVAQSPRYKIIEKRQSVAFWCNPISGHATLYWYQQILGQGPKLLIQFQNNGVVDDSQLPKDRFSAERLKGVDSTLKIQPAKLEDSAVYLCASSPQGDTGELFFGEGSRLTVL.

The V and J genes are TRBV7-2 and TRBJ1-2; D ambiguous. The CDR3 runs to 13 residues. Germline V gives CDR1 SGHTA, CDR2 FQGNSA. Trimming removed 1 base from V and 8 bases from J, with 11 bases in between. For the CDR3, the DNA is TGTGCCAGCAGCTTAGGGGCAGTTCGAGGCTACACCTTC. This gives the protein CASSLGAVRGYTF.

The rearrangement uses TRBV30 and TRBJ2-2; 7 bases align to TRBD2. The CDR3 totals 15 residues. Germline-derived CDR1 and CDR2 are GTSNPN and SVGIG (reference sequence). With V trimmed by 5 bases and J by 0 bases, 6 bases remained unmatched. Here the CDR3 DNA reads TGTGCCTGGCGCGTGGGAGGGGCGAACACCGGGGAGCTGTTTTTT. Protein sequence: CAWRVGGANTGELFF.

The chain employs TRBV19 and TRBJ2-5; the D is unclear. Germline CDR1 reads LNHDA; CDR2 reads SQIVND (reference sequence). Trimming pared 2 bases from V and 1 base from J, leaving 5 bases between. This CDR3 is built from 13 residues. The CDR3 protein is CASSIQIQETQYF. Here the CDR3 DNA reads TGTGCCAGTAGTATACAGATCCAAGAGACCCAGTACTTC.

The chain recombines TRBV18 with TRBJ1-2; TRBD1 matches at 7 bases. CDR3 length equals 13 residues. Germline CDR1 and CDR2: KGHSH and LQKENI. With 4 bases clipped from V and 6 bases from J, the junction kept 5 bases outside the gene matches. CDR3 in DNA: TGTGCCAGCTCACAAGGGACAGAGAATGGCTACACCTTC. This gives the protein CASSQGTENGYTF.

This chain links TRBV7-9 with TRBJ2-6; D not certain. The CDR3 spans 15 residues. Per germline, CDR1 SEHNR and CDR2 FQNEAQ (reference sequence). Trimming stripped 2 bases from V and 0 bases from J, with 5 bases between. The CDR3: CASSLHNSGANVLTF. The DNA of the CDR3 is TGTGCCAGCAGCTTACACAACTCTGGGGCCAACGTCCTGACTTTC.

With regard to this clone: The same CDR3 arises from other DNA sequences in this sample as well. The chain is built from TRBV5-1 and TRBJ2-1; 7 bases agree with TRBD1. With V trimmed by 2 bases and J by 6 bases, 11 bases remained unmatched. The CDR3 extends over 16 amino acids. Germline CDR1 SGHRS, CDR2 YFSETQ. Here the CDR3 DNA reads TGCGCCAGCAGCTTCTTGACAGGGTTCGTCCGCAATGAGCAGTTCTTC. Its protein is CASSFLTGFVRNEQFF. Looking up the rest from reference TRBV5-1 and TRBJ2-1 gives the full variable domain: KAGVTQTPRYLIKTRGQQVTLSCSPISGHRSVSWYQQTPGQGLQFLFEYFSETQRNKGNFPGRFSGRQFSNSRSEMNVSTLELGDSALYLCASSFLTGFVRNEQFFGPGTRLTVL.

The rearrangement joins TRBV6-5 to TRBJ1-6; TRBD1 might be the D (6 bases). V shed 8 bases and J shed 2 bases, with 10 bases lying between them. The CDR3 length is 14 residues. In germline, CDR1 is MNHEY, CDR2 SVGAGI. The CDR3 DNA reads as TGTGCCAGCGGGGACACCACCTATAATTCACCCCTCCACTTT. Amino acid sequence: CASGDTTYNSPLHF.

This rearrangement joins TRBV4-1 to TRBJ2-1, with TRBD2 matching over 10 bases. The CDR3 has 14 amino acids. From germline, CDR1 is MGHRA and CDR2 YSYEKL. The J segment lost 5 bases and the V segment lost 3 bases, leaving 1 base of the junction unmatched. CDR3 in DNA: TGCGCCAGCAGCCACGGACTAGCGGACAATGAGCAGTTCTTC. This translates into CASSHGLADNEQFF.

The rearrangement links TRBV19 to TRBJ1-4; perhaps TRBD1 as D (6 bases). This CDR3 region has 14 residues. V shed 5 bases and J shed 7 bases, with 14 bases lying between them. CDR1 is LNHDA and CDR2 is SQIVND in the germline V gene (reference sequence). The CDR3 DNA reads TGTGCCAGTAGTCTGTGGCCCAGGGGTGAAAAACTGTTTTTT. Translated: CASSLWPRGEKLFF.

The CDR3: CASRNTGGTDTQYF. As DNA, the CDR3 is TGTGCCAGCAGAAATACAGGGGGCACAGATACGCAGTATTTT. The rearrangement links TRBV6-5 to TRBJ2-3, with 7 bases matching TRBD1. The CDR3 runs 14 residues. Per germline, CDR1 MNHEY and CDR2 SVGAGI. V lost 6 bases and J lost 1; bases outside the gene matches: 4.